This T cell receptor beta chain stems from a study of cytomegalovirus exposure and HLA in healthy donors. Findings and limits, study-wide: TCR beta V segments were, for the most part, productive about 90% or about 30% of the time in an earlier analysis.

In its sample, this clone was seen a few times. The target antigen is unknown. The PCR used 60 Vbeta and 13 Jbeta primers. Measured with immunoSEQ multiplex PCR; TCRdb has only the in-frame clones, and not every one. The data show 150,000 or so clones, around four fifths seen once. V was pared by 1 base and J by 1 base, with 4 bases of the junction left unmatched. CDR3 size: 15 residues. CDR1 is SGHRS, CDR2 YFSETQ, per germline. Material for sequencing was PBMCs. The chain uses TRBV5-1 and TRBJ2-5; 7 bases line up with TRBD1. This TCR was recovered from a woman between 25 and 40 years old in good health and CMV-seronegative. CDR3 loop: CASSLYRTGQETQYF. CDR3 coding DNA: TGCGCCAGCAGCTTGTATAGGACAGGCCAAGAGACCCAGTACTTC.